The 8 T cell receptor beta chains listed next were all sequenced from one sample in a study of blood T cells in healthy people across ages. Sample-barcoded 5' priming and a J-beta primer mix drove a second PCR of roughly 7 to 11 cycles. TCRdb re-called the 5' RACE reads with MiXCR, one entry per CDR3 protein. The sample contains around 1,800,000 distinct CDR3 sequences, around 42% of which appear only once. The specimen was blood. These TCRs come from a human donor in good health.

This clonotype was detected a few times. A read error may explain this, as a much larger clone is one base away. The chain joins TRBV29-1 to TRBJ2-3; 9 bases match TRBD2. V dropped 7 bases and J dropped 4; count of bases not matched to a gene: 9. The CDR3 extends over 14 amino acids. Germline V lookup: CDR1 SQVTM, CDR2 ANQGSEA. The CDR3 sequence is CSGLTSGLADTQYF. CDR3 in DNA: TGCAGCGGGCTTACTAGCGGGCTCGCAGATACGCAGTATTTT.

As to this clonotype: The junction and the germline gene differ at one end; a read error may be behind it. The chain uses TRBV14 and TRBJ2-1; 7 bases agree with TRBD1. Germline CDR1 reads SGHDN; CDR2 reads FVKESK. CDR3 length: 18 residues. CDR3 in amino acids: CASNQEISPGDSYNEQFF. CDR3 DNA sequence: TGTGCCAGCAACCAAGAGATCTCGCCAGGGGACAGTTACAATGAGCAGTTCTTC.

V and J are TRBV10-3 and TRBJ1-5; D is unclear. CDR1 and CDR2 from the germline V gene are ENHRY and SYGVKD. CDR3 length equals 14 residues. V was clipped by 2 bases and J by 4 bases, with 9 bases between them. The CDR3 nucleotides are TGTGCCATCAGTGAGCGGTCCCTGAATCAGCCCCAGCATTTT. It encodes CAISERSLNQPQHF.

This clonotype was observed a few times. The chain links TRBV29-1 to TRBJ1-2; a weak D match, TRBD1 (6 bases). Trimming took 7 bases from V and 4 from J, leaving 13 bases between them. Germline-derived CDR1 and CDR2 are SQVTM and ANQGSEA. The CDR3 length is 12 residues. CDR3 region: CSALDSAYGYTF. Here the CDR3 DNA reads TGCAGCGCCTTGGACAGTGCCTATGGCTACACCTTC.

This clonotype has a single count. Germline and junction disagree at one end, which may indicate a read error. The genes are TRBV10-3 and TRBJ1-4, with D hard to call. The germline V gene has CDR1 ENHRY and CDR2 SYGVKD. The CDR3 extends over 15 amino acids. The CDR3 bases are TGCGCCATCAGTGAATATGGGGCAACTAATGAAAAACTGTTTTTT. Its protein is CAISEYGATNEKLFF.

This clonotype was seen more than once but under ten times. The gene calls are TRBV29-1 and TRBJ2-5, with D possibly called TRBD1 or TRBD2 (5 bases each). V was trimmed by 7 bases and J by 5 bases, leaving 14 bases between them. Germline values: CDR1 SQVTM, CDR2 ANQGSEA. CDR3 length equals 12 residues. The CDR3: CSAGPEVETQYF. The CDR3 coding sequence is TGCAGCGCGGGACCGGAGGTGGAGACCCAGTACTTC.

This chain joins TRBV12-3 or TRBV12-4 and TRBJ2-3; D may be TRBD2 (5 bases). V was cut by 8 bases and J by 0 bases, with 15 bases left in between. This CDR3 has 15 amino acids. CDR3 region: CASSLGATSTDTQYF. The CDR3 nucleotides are TGTGCCAGCTCGCTGGGAGCGACTAGCACAGATACGCAGTATTTT.

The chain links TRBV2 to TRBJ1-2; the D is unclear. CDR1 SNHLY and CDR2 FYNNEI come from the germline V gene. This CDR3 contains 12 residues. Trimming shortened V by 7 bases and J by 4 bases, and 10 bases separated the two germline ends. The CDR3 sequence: CASIEVSYGYTF. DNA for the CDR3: TGTGCCAGCATTGAGGTGTCCTATGGCTACACCTTC.